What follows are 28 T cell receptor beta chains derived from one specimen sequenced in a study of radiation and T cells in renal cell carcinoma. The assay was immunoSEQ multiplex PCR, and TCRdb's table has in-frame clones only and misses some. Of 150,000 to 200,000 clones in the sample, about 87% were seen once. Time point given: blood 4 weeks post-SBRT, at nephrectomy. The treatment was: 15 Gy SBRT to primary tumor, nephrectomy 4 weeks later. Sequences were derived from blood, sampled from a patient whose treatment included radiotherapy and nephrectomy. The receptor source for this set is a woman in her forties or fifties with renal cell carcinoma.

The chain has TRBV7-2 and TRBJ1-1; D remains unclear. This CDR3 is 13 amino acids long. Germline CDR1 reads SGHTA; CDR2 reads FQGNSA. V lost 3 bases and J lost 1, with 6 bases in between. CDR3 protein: CASSFTGNTEAFF. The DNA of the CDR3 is TGTGCCAGCAGCTTTACCGGGAACACTGAAGCTTTCTTT.

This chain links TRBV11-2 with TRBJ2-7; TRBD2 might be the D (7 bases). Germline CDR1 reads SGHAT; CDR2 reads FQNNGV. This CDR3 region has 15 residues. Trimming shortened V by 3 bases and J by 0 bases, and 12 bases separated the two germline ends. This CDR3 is CASSLGGASSYEQYF. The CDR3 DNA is TGTGCCAGCAGCTTGGGGGGGGCGAGCTCCTACGAGCAGTACTTC.

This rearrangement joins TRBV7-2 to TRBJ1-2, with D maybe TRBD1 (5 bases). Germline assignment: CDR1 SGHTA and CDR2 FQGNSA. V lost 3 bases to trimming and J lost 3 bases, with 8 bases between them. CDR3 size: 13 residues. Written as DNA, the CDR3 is TGTGCCAGCAGCTTGGGCAGGGACTATGGCTACACCTTC. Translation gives CASSLGRDYGYTF.

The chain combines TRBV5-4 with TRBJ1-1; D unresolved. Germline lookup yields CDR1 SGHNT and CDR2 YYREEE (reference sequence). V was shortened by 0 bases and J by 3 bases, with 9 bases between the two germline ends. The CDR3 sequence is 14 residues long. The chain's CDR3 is CASSLGGVYTEAFF. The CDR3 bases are TGTGCCAGCAGCTTGGGGGGAGTCTACACTGAAGCTTTCTTT.

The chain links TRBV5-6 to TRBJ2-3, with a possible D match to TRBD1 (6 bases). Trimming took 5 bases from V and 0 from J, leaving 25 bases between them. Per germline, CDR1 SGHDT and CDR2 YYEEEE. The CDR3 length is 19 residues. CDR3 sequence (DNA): TGTGCCAGCAGTTTTCTGGGGACCGCAAGGGGGTCTAGCACAGATACGCAGTATTTT. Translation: CASSFLGTARGSSTDTQYF.

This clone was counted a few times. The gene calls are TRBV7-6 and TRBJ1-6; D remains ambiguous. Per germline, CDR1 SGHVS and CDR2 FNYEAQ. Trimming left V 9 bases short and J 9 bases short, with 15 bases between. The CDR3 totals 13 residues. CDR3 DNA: TGTGCCAGTTCGATGGTGGTGGCTTCACCCCTCCACTTT. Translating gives CASSMVVASPLHF.

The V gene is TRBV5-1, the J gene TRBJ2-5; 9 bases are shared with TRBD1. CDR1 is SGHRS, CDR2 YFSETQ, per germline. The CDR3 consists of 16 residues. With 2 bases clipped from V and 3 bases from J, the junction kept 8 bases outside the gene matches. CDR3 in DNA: TGCGCCAGCAGCTTCGGGGTCGGACAGGGGAAAGAGACCCAGTACTTC. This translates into CASSFGVGQGKETQYF.

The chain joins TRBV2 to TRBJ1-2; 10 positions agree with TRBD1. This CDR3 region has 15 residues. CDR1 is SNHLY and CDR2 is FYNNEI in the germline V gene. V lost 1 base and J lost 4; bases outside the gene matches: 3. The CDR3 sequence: CASSEDRDRGYGYTF. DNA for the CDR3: TGTGCCAGCAGTGAAGATAGGGACAGGGGCTATGGCTACACCTTC.

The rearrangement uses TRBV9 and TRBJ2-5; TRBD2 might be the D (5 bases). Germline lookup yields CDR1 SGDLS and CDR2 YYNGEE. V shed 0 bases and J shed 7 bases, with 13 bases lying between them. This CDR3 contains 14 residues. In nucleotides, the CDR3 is TGTGCCAGCAGCGTAGATGGCTCGCTAGCGACCCAGTACTTC. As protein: CASSVDGSLATQYF.

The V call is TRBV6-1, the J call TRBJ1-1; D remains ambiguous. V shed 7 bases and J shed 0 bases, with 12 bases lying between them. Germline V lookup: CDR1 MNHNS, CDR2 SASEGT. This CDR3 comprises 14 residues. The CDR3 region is CASKEGYMNTEAFF. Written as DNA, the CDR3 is TGTGCCAGCAAGGAAGGGTACATGAACACTGAAGCTTTCTTT.

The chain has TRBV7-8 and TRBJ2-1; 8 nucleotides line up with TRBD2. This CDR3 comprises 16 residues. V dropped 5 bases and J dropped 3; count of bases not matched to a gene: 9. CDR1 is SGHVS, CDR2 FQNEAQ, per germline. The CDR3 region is CASSPTGGDVYNEQFF. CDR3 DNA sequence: TGTGCCAGCAGCCCCACGGGAGGGGACGTCTACAATGAGCAGTTCTTC.

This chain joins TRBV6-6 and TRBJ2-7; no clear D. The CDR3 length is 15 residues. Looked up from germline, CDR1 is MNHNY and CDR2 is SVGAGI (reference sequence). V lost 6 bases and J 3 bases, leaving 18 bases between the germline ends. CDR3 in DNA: TGTGCCAGCAGGTACGGCGGCGGCGCGGTCTACGAGCAGTACTTC. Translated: CASRYGGGAVYEQYF.

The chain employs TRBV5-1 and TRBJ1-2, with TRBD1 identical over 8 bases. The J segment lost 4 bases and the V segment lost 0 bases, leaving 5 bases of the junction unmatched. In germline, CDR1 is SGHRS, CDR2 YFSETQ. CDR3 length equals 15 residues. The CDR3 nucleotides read TGCGCCAGCAGCTTGGTTTCAGGGGGCCCCTATGGCTACACCTTC. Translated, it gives CASSLVSGGPYGYTF.

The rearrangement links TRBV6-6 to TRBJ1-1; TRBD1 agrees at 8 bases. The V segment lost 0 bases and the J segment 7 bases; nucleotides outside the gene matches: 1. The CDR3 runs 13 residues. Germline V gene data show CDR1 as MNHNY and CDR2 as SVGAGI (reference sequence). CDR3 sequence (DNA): TGTGCCAGCAGTTACTCCGGACAGGGTGAAGCTTTCTTT. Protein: CASSYSGQGEAFF.

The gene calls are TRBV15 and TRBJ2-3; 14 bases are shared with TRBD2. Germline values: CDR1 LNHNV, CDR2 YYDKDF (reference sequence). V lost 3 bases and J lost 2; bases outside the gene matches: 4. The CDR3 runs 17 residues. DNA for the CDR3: TGTGCCACCAGCAGGGGGACTAGCGGGGGACCCACAGATACGCAGTATTTT. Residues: CATSRGTSGGPTDTQYF.

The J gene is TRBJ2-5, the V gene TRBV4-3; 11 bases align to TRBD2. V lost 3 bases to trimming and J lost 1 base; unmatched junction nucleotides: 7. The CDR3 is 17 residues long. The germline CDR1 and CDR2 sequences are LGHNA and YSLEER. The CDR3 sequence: CASSQDLTSGVQETQYF. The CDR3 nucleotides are TGCGCCAGCAGCCAGGACTTGACTAGCGGGGTCCAAGAGACCCAGTACTTC.

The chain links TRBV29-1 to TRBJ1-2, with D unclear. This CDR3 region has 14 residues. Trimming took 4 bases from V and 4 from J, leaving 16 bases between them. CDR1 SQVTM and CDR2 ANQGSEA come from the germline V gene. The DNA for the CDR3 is TGCAGCGTTGTTAGGGCACCTTTGGGCTATGGCTACACCTTC. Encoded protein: CSVVRAPLGYGYTF.

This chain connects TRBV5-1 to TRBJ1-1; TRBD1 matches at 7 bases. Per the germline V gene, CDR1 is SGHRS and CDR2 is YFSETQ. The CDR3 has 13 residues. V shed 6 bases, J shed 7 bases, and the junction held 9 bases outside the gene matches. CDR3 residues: CASTIDRAGEAFF. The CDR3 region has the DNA TGCGCCAGCACCATTGACAGGGCGGGTGAAGCTTTCTTT.

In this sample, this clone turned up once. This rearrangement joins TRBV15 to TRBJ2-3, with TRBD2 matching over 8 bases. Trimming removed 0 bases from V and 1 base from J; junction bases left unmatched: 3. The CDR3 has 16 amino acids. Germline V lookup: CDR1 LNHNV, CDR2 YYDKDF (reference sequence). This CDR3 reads CATSRDWRGGTDTQYF. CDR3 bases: TGTGCCACCAGCAGAGATTGGCGGGGGGGCACAGATACGCAGTATTTT.

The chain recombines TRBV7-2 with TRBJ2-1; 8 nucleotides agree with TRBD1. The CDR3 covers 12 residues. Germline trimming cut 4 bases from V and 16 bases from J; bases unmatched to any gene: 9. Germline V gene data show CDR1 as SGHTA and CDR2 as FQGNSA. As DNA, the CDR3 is TGTGCCAGCAGCTACCCGGGACAGGTTGGTTTCTTC. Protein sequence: CASSYPGQVGFF.

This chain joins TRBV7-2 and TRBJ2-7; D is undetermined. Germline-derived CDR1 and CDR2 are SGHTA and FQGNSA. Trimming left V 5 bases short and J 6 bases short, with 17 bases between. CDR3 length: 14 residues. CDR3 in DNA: TGTGCCAGCAGCCCCGCCGGGCCCCGGGTCGAGCAGTACTTC. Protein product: CASSPAGPRVEQYF.

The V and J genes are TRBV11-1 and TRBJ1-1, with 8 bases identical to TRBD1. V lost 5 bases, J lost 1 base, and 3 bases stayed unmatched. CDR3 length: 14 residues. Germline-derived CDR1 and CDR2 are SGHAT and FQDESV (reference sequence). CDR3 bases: TGTGCCAGCAGCCCTGGACAGGGGAACACTGAAGCTTTCTTT. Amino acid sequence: CASSPGQGNTEAFF.

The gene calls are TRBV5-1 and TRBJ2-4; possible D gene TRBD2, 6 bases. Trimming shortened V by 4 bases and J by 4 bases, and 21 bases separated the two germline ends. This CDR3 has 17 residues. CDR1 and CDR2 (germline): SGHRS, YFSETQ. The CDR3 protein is CASSGGKEGPEKNIQYF. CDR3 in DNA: TGCGCCAGCAGCGGAGGGAAGGAGGGACCAGAGAAAAACATTCAGTACTTC.

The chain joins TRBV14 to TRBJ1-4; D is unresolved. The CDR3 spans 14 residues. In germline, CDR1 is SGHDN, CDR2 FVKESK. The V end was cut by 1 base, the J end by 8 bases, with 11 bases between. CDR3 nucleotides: TGTGCCAGCAGCCAAGTGGGGTCTGAAGAAAAACTGTTTTTT. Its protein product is CASSQVGSEEKLFF. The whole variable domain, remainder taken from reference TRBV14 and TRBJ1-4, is EAGVTQFPSHSVIEKGQTVTLRCDPISGHDNLYWYRRVMGKEIKFLLHFVKESKQDESGMPNNRFLAERTGGTYSTLKVQPAELEDSGVYFCASSQVGSEEKLFFGSGTQLSVL.

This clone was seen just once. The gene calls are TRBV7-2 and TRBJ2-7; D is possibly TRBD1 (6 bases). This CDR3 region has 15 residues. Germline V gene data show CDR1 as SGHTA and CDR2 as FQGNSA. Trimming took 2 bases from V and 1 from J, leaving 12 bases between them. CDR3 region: CASSLPYTGSYEQYF. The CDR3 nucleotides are TGTGCCAGCAGCTTACCCTACACAGGGTCCTACGAGCAGTACTTC.

The DNA of the CDR3 is TGTGCCAGCAGCTCGCAGCCGGGAGGCTCTGGAAACACCATATATTTT. It specifies CASSSQPGGSGNTIYF. The chain carries TRBV7-6 and TRBJ1-3; D remains unclear. The CDR3 has 16 residues. CDR1 and CDR2 (germline): SGHVS, FNYEAQ. Trimming took off 4 bases at V and 0 bases at J, with 13 bases between the two ends.

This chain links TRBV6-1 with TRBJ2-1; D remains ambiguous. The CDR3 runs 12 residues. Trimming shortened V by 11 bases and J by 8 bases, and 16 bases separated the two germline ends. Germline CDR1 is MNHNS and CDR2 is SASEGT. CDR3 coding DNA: TGTGCCGTCGCCCAGGCTTTCGATGAGCAGTTCTTC. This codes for CAVAQAFDEQFF.

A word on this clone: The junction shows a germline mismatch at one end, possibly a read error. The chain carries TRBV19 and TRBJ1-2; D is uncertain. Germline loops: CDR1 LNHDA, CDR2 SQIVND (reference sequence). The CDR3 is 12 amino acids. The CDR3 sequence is CASRQPPSGISF. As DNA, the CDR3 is TGTGCCAGTAGGCAACCCCCGTCTGGGATAAGCTTC.